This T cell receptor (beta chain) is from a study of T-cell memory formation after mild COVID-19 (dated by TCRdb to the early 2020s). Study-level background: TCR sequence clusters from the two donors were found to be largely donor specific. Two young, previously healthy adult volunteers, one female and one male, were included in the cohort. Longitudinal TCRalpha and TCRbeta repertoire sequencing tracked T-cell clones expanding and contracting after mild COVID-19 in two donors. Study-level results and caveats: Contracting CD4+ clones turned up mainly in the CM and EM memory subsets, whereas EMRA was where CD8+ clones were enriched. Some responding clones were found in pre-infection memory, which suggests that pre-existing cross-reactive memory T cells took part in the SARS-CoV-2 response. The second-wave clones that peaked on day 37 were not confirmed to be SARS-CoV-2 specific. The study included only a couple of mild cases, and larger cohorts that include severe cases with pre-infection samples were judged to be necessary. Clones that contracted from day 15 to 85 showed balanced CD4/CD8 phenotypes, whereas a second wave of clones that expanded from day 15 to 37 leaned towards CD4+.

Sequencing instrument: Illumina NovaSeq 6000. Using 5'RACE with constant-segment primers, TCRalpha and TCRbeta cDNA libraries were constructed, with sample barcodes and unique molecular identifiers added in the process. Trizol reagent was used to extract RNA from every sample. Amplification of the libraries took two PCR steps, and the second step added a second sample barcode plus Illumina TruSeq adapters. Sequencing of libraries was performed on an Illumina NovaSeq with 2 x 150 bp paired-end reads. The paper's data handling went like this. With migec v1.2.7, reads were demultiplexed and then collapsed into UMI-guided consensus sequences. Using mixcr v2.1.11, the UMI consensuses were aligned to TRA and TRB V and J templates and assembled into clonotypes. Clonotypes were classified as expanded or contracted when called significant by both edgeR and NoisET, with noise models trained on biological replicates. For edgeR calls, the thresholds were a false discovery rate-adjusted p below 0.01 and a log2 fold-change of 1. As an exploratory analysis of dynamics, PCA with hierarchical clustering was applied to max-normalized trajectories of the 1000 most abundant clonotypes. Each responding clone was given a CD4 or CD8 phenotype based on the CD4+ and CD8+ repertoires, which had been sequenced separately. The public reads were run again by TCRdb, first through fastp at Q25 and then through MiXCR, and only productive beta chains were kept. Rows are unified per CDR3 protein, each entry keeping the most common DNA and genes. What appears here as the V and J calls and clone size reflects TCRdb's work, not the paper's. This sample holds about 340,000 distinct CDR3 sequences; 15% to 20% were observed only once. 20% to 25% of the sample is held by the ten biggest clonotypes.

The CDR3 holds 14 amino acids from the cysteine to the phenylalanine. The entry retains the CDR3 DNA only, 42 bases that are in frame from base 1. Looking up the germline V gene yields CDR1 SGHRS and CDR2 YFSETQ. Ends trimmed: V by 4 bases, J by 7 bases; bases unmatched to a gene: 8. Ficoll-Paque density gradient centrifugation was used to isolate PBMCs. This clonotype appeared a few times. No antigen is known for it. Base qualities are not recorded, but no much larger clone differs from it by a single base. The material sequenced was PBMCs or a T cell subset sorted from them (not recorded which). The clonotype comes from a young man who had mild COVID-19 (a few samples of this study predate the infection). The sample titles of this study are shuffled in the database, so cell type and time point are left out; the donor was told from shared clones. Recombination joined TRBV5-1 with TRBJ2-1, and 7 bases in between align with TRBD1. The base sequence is TGCGCCAGCAGCCCGAGACAGGGACAGAATGAGCAGTTCTTC. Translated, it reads CASSPRQGQNEQFF.